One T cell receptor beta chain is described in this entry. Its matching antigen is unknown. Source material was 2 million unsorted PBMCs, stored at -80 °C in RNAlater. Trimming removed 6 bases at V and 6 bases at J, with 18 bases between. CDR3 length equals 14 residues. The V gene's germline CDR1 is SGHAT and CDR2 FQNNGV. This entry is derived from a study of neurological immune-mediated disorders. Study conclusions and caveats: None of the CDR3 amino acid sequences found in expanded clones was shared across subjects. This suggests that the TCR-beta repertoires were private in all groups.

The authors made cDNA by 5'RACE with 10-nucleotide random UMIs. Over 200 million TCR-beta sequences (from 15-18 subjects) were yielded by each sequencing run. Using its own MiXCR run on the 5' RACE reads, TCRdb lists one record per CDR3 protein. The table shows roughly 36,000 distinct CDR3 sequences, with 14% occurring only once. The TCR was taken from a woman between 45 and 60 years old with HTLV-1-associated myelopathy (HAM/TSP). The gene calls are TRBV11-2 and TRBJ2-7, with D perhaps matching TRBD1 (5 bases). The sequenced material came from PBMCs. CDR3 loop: CASRPDGQRSEQYF. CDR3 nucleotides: TGTGCCAGCAGGCCTGACGGACAAAGGAGCGAGCAGTACTTC. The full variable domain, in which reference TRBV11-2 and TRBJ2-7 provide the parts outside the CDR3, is EAGVAQSPRYKIIEKRQSVAFWCNPISGHATLYWYQQILGQGPKLLIQFQNNGVVDDSQLPKDRFSAERLKGVDSTLKIQPAKLEDSAVYLCASRPDGQRSEQYFGPGTRLTVT.